The 21 T cell receptor beta chains in this list originate from one sample, sequenced in a study of blood T cell repertoires in COVID-19. Profiling relied on immunoSEQ multiplex PCR, and the TCRdb table lists in-frame clones only, not all of them. The data contain 110,000 to 150,000 clones, approximately 80% of them seen just once; the ten biggest clones take up under 9.5%. The sequenced material came from peripheral blood. The receptors come from a woman aged 80 or over in a cohort sampled during active or convalescent COVID-19.

The chain has TRBV2 and TRBJ1-5; 9 bases map to TRBD1. Losses at the gene ends were 6 bases for V and 5 bases for J; bases not matched to a gene: 8. The CDR3 extends over 15 amino acids. Germline V CDR1 and CDR2: SNHLY, FYNNEI. The CDR3 loop is CASSGGGQGYQPQHF. CDR3 nucleotides: TGTGCCAGCAGCGGTGGGGGACAGGGATATCAGCCCCAGCATTTT.

CDR3: CASSEEQGANTEAFF. As DNA, the CDR3 is TGTGCCAGCAGTGAAGAACAGGGGGCGAACACTGAAGCTTTCTTT. This rearrangement joins TRBV2 to TRBJ1-1, with 9 bases identical to TRBD1. This CDR3 region has 15 residues. V was clipped by 1 base and J by 1 base; unmatched bases: 1. Germline CDR1 SNHLY, CDR2 FYNNEI. The full variable domain, with the rest looked up from reference TRBV2 and TRBJ1-1, is EPEVTQTPSHQVTQMGQEVILRCVPISNHLYFYWYRQILGQKVEFLVSFYNNEISEKSEIFDDQFSVERPDGSNFTLKIRSTKLEDSAMYFCASSEEQGANTEAFFGQGTRLTVV.

This clone was detected a few times. In DNA form, the CDR3 reads TGTGCCAGCAGCTTAGTGGGTGGGACAGATATAACTAACTATGGCTACACCTTC. It yields the protein CASSLVGGTDITNYGYTF. The chain recombines TRBV7-2 with TRBJ1-2; TRBD1 matches at 7 bases. Trimming cost V 1 base and J 0 bases; bases outside gene matches: 11. Germline-derived CDR1 and CDR2 are SGHTA and FQGNSA. The CDR3 is 18 residues long.

This clone came up once. The chain links TRBV20-1 to TRBJ2-1; TRBD2 agrees at 7 bases. V lost 8 bases and J lost 8; bases outside the gene matches: 6. Germline V gives CDR1 DFQATT, CDR2 SNEGSKA (reference sequence). This CDR3 is built from 11 residues. The CDR3, as DNA: TGCAGTCCGGGAGGCCGGGATGAGCAGTTCTTC. It codes for CSPGGRDEQFF.

The sample holds a few counts of this clone. The V gene is TRBV7-9, the J gene TRBJ1-2; D might be TRBD1 (5 bases). Germline CDR1 and CDR2: SEHNR and FQNEAQ (reference sequence). V lost 0 bases and J 7 bases, leaving 15 bases between the germline ends. This CDR3 is built from 15 residues. Here the CDR3 DNA reads TGTGCCAGCAGCTTAGCCCCCAGGGTACGAGGTGGCTACACCTTC. Protein product: CASSLAPRVRGGYTF. The full variable domain, completed using reference TRBV7-9 and TRBJ1-2, is DTGVSQNPRHKITKRGQNVTFRCDPISEHNRLYWYRQTLGQGPEFLTYFQNEAQLEKSRLLSDRFSAERPKGSFSTLEIQRTEQGDSAMYLCASSLAPRVRGGYTFGSGTRLTVV.

The chain has TRBV19 and TRBJ1-5; D might be TRBD1 (5 bases). The V and J ends lost 3 bases and 4 bases respectively, with 10 bases between them. This CDR3 is built from 14 residues. CDR1 is LNHDA, CDR2 SQIVND, per germline (reference sequence). The CDR3: CASSMGQKNQPQHF. The DNA of the CDR3 is TGTGCCAGTAGTATGGGGCAGAAGAATCAGCCCCAGCATTTT. The whole variable domain, filled in from reference TRBV19 and TRBJ1-5, reads DGGITQSPKYLFRKEGQNVTLSCEQNLNHDAMYWYRQDPGQGLRLIYYSQIVNDFQKGDIAEGYSVSREKKESFPLTVTSAQKNPTAFYLCASSMGQKNQPQHFGDGTRLSIL.

V gene TRBV18 combines with J gene TRBJ1-4; D is perhaps TRBD1 (5 bases). The CDR3 consists of 14 residues. CDR1 and CDR2 (germline): KGHSH, LQKENI. V lost 3 bases, J lost 5 bases, and 10 bases lay in between. The CDR3 region has the DNA TGTGCCAGCTCACCCCAGGGCACCAATGAAAAACTGTTTTTT. Amino acid sequence: CASSPQGTNEKLFF.

The V and J genes are TRBV18 and TRBJ1-3; no definite D call. Trimming took 3 bases from V and 0 from J, leaving 9 bases between them. In germline, CDR1 is KGHSH, CDR2 LQKENI. The CDR3 consists of 15 residues. In DNA form, the CDR3 reads TGTGCCAGCTCACCCAATGGAGTCTCTGGAAACACCATATATTTT. It yields the protein CASSPNGVSGNTIYF.

The chain carries TRBV29-1 and TRBJ1-1; D ambiguous. The CDR3 spans 13 residues. The germline CDR1 and CDR2 sequences are SQVTM and ANQGSEA. V was shortened by 5 bases and J by 0 bases, with 10 bases between the two germline ends. Written as DNA, the CDR3 is TGCAGCGTTACCCACAATTTGAACACTGAAGCTTTCTTT. Translation gives CSVTHNLNTEAFF.

The chain links TRBV27 to TRBJ1-2, with D perhaps TRBD1 (5 bases). There are 13 residues in the CDR3. V lost 3 bases and J 5 bases, leaving 10 bases between the germline ends. CDR1 MNHEY and CDR2 SMNVEV come from the germline V gene (reference sequence). The CDR3 here is CASSLGGSYGYTF. In nucleotides, the CDR3 is TGTGCCAGCAGTTTGGGGGGTTCGTATGGCTACACCTTC.

The CDR3 region has the DNA TGTGCCAGCAGCTTAGTCTTAGGCGGCGTAAAAAAACTGTTTTTT. Translation gives CASSLVLGGVKKLFF. This chain connects TRBV7-2 to TRBJ1-4; D unresolved. V lost 1 base and J lost 9, with 15 bases in between. Germline V gene data show CDR1 as SGHTA and CDR2 as FQGNSA. The CDR3 runs 15 residues. Combining the CDR3 with reference TRBV7-2 and TRBJ1-4 gives the whole variable domain GAGVSQSPSNKVTEKGKDVELRCDPISGHTALYWYRQSLGQGLEFLIYFQGNSAPDKSGLPSDRFSAERTGGSVSTLTIQRTQQEDSAVYLCASSLVLGGVKKLFFGSGTQLSVL.

The rearrangement links TRBV9 to TRBJ1-6, with a possible D match to TRBD1 (6 bases). The V end was cut by 3 bases, the J end by 6 bases, with 13 bases between. The CDR3 has 15 amino acids. CDR1 is SGDLS, CDR2 YYNGEE, per germline. DNA for the CDR3: TGTGCCAGCAGCGGCTCGACAGGTATTAATTCACCCCTCCACTTT. Protein product: CASSGSTGINSPLHF.

The CDR3 DNA is TGTGCCAGCAGCCCGGGGGGGGCCGGGGAGACCCAGTACTTC. This sequence encodes CASSPGGAGETQYF. The chain links TRBV7-3 to TRBJ2-5, with 8 positions matching TRBD2. The CDR3 runs to 14 residues. Germline loops: CDR1 SGHTA, CDR2 FQGTGA. The ends lost 5 bases at V and 5 bases at J; junction bases unmatched: 7.

This clone has only a few counts. The chain employs TRBV3-1 (or the pseudogene TRBV3-2) and TRBJ2-1, with 7 bases that match TRBD2. The trim removed 4 bases at V and 9 bases at J, leaving 9 bases unmatched. The CDR3 loop spans 14 amino acids. Looked up from germline, CDR1 is LGHDT and CDR2 is YNNKEL (reference sequence). CDR3 amino acids: CASSRTTRGSEQFF. CDR3 nucleotides: TGTGCCAGCAGCCGAACGACGCGGGGGAGTGAGCAGTTCTTC.

The chain joins TRBV7-9 to TRBJ2-7, with a weak D call TRBD1 (5 bases). CDR3 size: 13 residues. Per germline, CDR1 SEHNR and CDR2 FQNEAQ (reference sequence). Trimming took off 1 base at V and 5 bases at J, with 9 bases between the two ends. CDR3 in amino acids: CASSLVGPDEQYF. The CDR3 region has the DNA TGTGCCAGCAGCTTAGTGGGGCCTGACGAGCAGTACTTC.

V and J are TRBV7-6 and TRBJ2-5, with D maybe TRBD2 (5 bases). CDR3 length: 14 amino acids. V shed 5 bases and J shed 0 bases, with 10 bases lying between them. The germline CDR1 and CDR2 sequences are SGHVS and FNYEAQ. In DNA form, the CDR3 reads TGTGCCAGCAGCGCACAGCGGTACCAAGAGACCCAGTACTTC. Protein product: CASSAQRYQETQYF.

V usage is TRBV7-9 and J usage is TRBJ1-2; 9 nucleotides align to TRBD1. The CDR3 extends over 12 amino acids. The germline CDR1 and CDR2 sequences are SEHNR and FQNEAQ (reference sequence). The trim removed 10 bases at V and 7 bases at J, leaving 7 bases unmatched. The CDR3 region has the DNA TGTGCCACTCGGGGGGACAGGGCTGGCTACACCTTC. Translating gives CATRGDRAGYTF. The complete variable domain, with remaining parts taken from reference TRBV7-9 and TRBJ1-2, reads DTGVSQNPRHKITKRGQNVTFRCDPISEHNRLYWYRQTLGQGPEFLTYFQNEAQLEKSRLLSDRFSAERPKGSFSTLEIQRTEQGDSAMYLCATRGDRAGYTFGSGTRLTVV.

The rearrangement links TRBV11-1 to TRBJ2-3; D is undetermined. There are 14 residues in the CDR3. Trimming took off 2 bases at V and 2 bases at J, with 8 bases between the two ends. Germline assignment: CDR1 SGHAT and CDR2 FQDESV (reference sequence). This CDR3 reads CASSLLDSTDTQYF. The CDR3 region has the DNA TGTGCCAGCAGCTTACTAGATTCCACAGATACGCAGTATTTT.

This chain links TRBV24-1 with TRBJ2-3; 10 bases align to TRBD2. The J segment lost 5 bases and the V segment lost 2 bases, leaving 6 bases of the junction unmatched. Germline CDR1 is KGHDR and CDR2 is SFDVKD. The CDR3 extends over 16 amino acids. In DNA form, the CDR3 reads TGTGCCACCAGTGATTCGAGCGGGGGGGCCATAGATACGCAGTATTTT. It specifies CATSDSSGGAIDTQYF.

This chain links TRBV5-1 with TRBJ2-5; D might be TRBD2 (6 bases). The germline CDR1 and CDR2 sequences are SGHRS and YFSETQ. V was clipped by 4 bases and J by 5 bases, with 18 bases between them. This CDR3 comprises 15 residues. For the CDR3, the DNA is TGCGCCAGCAGCCATGCTCCGGGGGTAGGGGAGACCCAGTACTTC. Encoded protein: CASSHAPGVGETQYF.

The rearrangement joins TRBV4-2 to TRBJ2-7, with 9 positions matching TRBD2. The CDR3 spans 15 residues. Germline V gene data show CDR1 as LGHNA and CDR2 as YNFKEQ. Unmatched junction bases numbered 2, after V lost 1 base and J lost 1 base. CDR3 coding DNA: TGTGCCAGCAGCCAAGGAGCGGGGGGTTCCTACGAGCAGTACTTC. This sequence encodes CASSQGAGGSYEQYF.